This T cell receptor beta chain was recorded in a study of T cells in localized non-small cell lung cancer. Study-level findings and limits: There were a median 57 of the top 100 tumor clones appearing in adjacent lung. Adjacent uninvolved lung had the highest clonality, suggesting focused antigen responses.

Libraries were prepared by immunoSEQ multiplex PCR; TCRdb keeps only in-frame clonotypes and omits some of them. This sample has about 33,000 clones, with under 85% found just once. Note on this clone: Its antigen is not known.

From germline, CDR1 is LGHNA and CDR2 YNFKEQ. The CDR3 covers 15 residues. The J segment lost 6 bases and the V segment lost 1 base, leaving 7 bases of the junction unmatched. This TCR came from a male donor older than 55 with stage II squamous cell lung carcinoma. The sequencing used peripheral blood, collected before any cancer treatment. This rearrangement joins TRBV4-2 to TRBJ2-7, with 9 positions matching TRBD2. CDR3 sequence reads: CASSQVGGGALEQYF. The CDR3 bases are TGTGCCAGCAGCCAAGTAGGCGGGGGGGCCCTCGAGCAGTACTTC.